This TCR beta chain emerged from a study of blood T cell repertoires in COVID-19. Study at large: Sources were T cells, B-cell-depleted T cells, or PBMCs; the material itself was cDNA or gDNA.

Unmatched junction bases numbered 14, after V lost 8 bases and J lost 4 bases. The CDR3 loop spans 15 amino acids. Germline CDR1 SEHNR, CDR2 FQNEAQ (reference sequence). Sequenced by immunoSEQ multiplex PCR; TCRdb stores in-frame clones only, minus some. Seen here are a few hundred thousand clones, approximately 87% observed once, and the top ten hold about 9.4%. The table lists this clone with a few counts. The chain carries TRBV7-9 and TRBJ2-7; 7 bases are a match to TRBD1. The material sequenced was peripheral blood. This TCR was recovered from a woman aged 30 to 39 with COVID-19, enrolled during active disease. The CDR3 bases are TGTGCCAGCGGTCGAGGGGGCGATATGGGATACGAGCAGTACTTC. Protein sequence: CASGRGGDMGYEQYF. The full variable domain, its missing parts supplied by reference TRBV7-9 and TRBJ2-7, is DTGVSQNPRHKITKRGQNVTFRCDPISEHNRLYWYRQTLGQGPEFLTYFQNEAQLEKSRLLSDRFSAERPKGSFSTLEIQRTEQGDSAMYLCASGRGGDMGYEQYFGPGTRLTVT.